Below, one TCR beta chain is given with its context. The entry originates in a study of PD-L1 blockade in urothelial cancer. For the study at large: Dosed intravenously at 1,200 mg every 3 weeks, atezolizumab was initiated by patients at some point between 2014 and 2016.

The CDR3 runs 16 residues. Assay used: immunoSEQ multiplex PCR; TCRdb lists only in-frame clones, some missing. Of 30,000 to 35,000 clones detected, approximately 80% appear once; the ten largest clones hold 15% to 18%. Time point noted: pretreatment peripheral blood. Urothelial carcinoma affected the patients, and it was locally advanced or metastatic. The sequence derives from a man in his sixties with urothelial cancer. The starting material was PBMCs, obtained around atezolizumab (anti-PD-L1) treatment. This chain links TRBV21-1 with TRBJ2-3; the table assigns TRBD2, which was not confirmed against the DNA. TRBV21-1 is termed a pseudogene. This CDR3 is CASGYSSGASTDTQYF. The DNA of the CDR3 is TGTGCCAGCGGCTATTCAAGCGGGGCTAGCACAGATACGCAGTATTTT.